These 25 T cell receptor beta chains came from one sample sequenced in a study of esophageal squamous cell carcinoma under preoperative chemotherapy (dated by TCRdb to between 2017 and 2018). Receptors were amplified or captured by PCR. The sequencing machine was a HiSeq X Ten. Using fastp at Q25 and MiXCR, TCRdb reprocessed the public reads and kept productive beta chains. Duplicate CDR3 protein sequences are folded into a single record with the most common DNA and genes. In all, the sample holds around 9,300 distinct CDR3 sequences, and approximately 50% of those were seen once. The ten largest make up 14% of the sample. The sample's time point, from its label and the paper: after preoperative PTX-NDP chemotherapy. The specimen was taken from a patient given preoperative chemotherapy. The receptors here all came from a human donor with esophageal squamous cell carcinoma. The donor label of this sample is uncertain.

The V call is TRBV25-1, the J call TRBJ1-4, with unresolved D. This CDR3 region has 14 residues. V shed 3 bases and J shed 7 bases, with 12 bases lying between them. The germline gives CDR1 MGHDK, CDR2 SYGVNS. CDR3 bases: TGTGCCAGCAGTGAGGACGTGGGCGGTGAAAAACTGTTTTTT. It is translated as CASSEDVGGEKLFF.

This clonotype is judged medium-sized. The rearrangement joins TRBV6-5 to TRBJ2-1; 9 nucleotides agree with TRBD2. Trimming cost V 4 bases and J 13 bases; bases outside gene matches: 20. Germline values: CDR1 MNHEY, CDR2 SVGAGI. The CDR3 runs 17 residues. The CDR3 sequence is CASSSTLAGGRRETQFF. The CDR3 DNA reads TGTGCCAGCAGTTCCACCCTGGCGGGAGGGCGACGAGAGACCCAGTTCTTC.

This clonotype was detected many times. The rearrangement links TRBV6-1 to TRBJ1-2; TRBD1 matches at 7 bases. Germline V gene sequence: CDR1 MNHNS, CDR2 SASEGT. V lost 7 bases and J lost 4; bases outside the gene matches: 15. The CDR3 has 16 residues. CDR3 residues: CASTPRVGQVIYGYTF. The CDR3 bases are TGTGCCAGCACCCCGCGCGTAGGACAGGTTATCTATGGCTACACCTTC.

Turning to this clonotype: A much larger clone is a single base away; this may be a read error. The chain has TRBV3-1 and TRBJ1-3; D uncertain. The CDR3 runs 13 residues. From germline, CDR1 is LGHDT and CDR2 YNNKEL (reference sequence). The CDR3 region is CANSQGSGNTIYF. The DNA for the CDR3 is TGTGCCAACAGCCAAGGCTCTGGAAACACCATATATTTT.

With respect to this clonotype: At one end, the junction sequence differs from germline, possibly due to a read error. This chain joins TRBV6-1 and TRBJ2-3; 7 positions agree with TRBD2. CDR3 length: 16 amino acids. The germline V gene has CDR1 MNHNS and CDR2 SASEGT. CDR3 sequence: CASSDGERGAKDTQYF. The CDR3 nucleotides read TGTGCCAGCAGTGATGGGGAGCGGGGAGCCAAAGATACGCAGTATTTC.

V and J are TRBV9 and TRBJ2-1; 10 nucleotides align to TRBD1. This CDR3 has 16 amino acids. V lost 4 bases and J lost 13; bases outside the gene matches: 17. Germline values: CDR1 SGDLS, CDR2 YYNGEE. This CDR3 reads CASSPIGTGVEETQFF. The CDR3 DNA sequence: TGTGCCAGCAGCCCGATAGGGACAGGGGTAGAGGAGACCCAGTTCTTC.

The chain carries TRBV6-1 and TRBJ2-1; possibly TRBD1 or TRBD2 for D (5 bases each). The V gene's germline CDR1 is MNHNS and CDR2 SASEGT. The CDR3 totals 13 residues. V lost 9 bases and J lost 10, with 19 bases in between. CDR3 amino acids: CARGCGTEGEQFF. The DNA of the CDR3 is TGTGCCAGGGGTTGTGGGACCGAAGGGGAGCAGTTCTTC.

Comments on this clonotype: A junction boundary mismatches the germline segment, possibly from a read error. V gene TRBV6-5 combines with J gene TRBJ2-3; D is possibly TRBD2 (7 bases). This CDR3 region has 15 residues. Germline loops: CDR1 MNHEY, CDR2 SVGAGI. The CDR3 DNA sequence: TGTGCCAGGGGTTACGGGGGGCGTGCCCCAGATACGCAGTATTTC. Translating it yields CARGYGGRAPDTQYF.

V and J are TRBV6-1 and TRBJ2-1, with D possibly being TRBD2 (6 bases). The CDR3 has 17 amino acids. In germline, CDR1 is MNHNS, CDR2 SASEGT. V gave up 1 base and J gave up 8 bases, with 21 bases separating them. The CDR3 is CASSEGPVGGASDEQFF. CDR3 nucleotides: TGTGCCAGCAGTGAAGGCCCAGTCGGGGGAGCGAGCGATGAGCAGTTCTTC.

In the case of this clonotype: One junction end does not reproduce the germline sequence, and a read error may be involved. The V and J genes are TRBV6-5 and TRBJ2-2; TRBD1 agrees at 7 bases. The germline V gene encodes CDR1 MNHEY and CDR2 SVGAGI. The CDR3 totals 13 residues. This CDR3 reads CASSSGTEREQFF. The CDR3 DNA reads TGTGCCAGCAGTTCTGGGACAGAAAGGGAGCAGTTTTTT.

This clonotype was detected ten times or more. The chain couples TRBV6-1 to TRBJ2-1; 9 bases fit TRBD2. CDR3 length equals 19 residues. Germline loops: CDR1 MNHNS, CDR2 SASEGT. The trim removed 6 bases at V and 10 bases at J, leaving 25 bases unmatched. CDR3 sequence: CASRRGVAGVISGSYEQFF. DNA for the CDR3: TGTGCCAGCAGGCGAGGGGTAGCGGGAGTAATTAGTGGGTCCTACGAGCAGTTCTTC.

The V call is TRBV6-1, the J call TRBJ2-5; no clear D gene. Trimming pared 6 bases from V and 11 bases from J, leaving 19 bases between. Germline CDR1 reads MNHNS; CDR2 reads SASEGT. The CDR3 length is 13 residues. The CDR3 coding sequence is TGTGCCAGCAGGAAATTAACTTTCTCGGAGCAGTACTTC. This encodes CASRKLTFSEQYF.

The chain has TRBV6-1 and TRBJ2-1; no firm D call. TRBJ2-7 matches the DNA end more closely, so the J call is doubtful. The CDR3 covers 12 residues. Per germline, CDR1 MNHNS and CDR2 SASEGT. This CDR3 reads CASSLVGNEQYF. The DNA for the CDR3 is TGTGCCAGCAGTCTCGTGGGCAATGAGCAGTACTTC.

This clonotype was detected only a few times. The chain employs TRBV5-1 and TRBJ2-2, with TRBD2 matching over 7 bases. Germline values: CDR1 SGHRS, CDR2 YFSETQ. The CDR3 runs to 14 residues. V lost 4 bases and J lost 6; bases outside the gene matches: 6. DNA of the CDR3: TGCGCCAGCAGCCCGGGACTATTGGCCGGGGAGCTGTTTTTT. This encodes CASSPGLLAGELFF.

Only a few counts were recorded for this clonotype. CDR3 amino acids: CASSEHGSDTQYF. The CDR3 region has the DNA TGTGCCAGCAGTGAACACGGATCAGATACGCAGTACTTC. The gene calls are TRBV6-1 and TRBJ2-3; D gene ambiguous. The J call may be wrong; the DNA end is better matched by TRBJ2-7. This CDR3 has 13 amino acids. CDR1 is MNHNS, CDR2 SASEGT, per germline.

This clonotype was observed a handful of times. The chain joins TRBV5-4 to TRBJ2-1, with 10 bases lining up with TRBD2. CDR1 is SGHNT and CDR2 is YYREEE in the germline V gene (reference sequence). The V and J ends lost 3 bases and 8 bases, in that order; junction bases with no gene match: 5. The length of the CDR3 is 14 residues. The CDR3 loop reads CASSSSGRGDEQFF. In DNA, the CDR3 is TGTGCCAGCAGCTCTAGCGGGAGAGGGGATGAGCAGTTCTTC. The variable domain in full, completed from reference TRBV5-4 and TRBJ2-1, reads ETGVTQSPTHLIKTRGQQVTLRCSSQSGHNTVSWYQQALGQGPQFIFQYYREEENGRGNFPPRFSGLQFPNYSSELNVNALELDDSALYLCASSSSGRGDEQFFGPGTRLTVL.

This clonotype was seen only a few times. The rearrangement joins TRBV11-3 to TRBJ2-1, with TRBD1 identical over 7 bases. V lost 5 bases to trimming and J lost 5 bases; unmatched junction nucleotides: 9. This CDR3 region has 15 residues. Per the germline V gene, CDR1 is SGHNT and CDR2 is YENEEA. CDR3 region: CASSVQGIWHNEQFF. In nucleotides, the CDR3 is TGTGCCAGCAGCGTACAGGGGATTTGGCACAATGAGCAGTTCTTC.

A note on this clonotype: At one end the junction does not follow the germline gene, possibly because of a read error. The chain combines TRBV6-1 with TRBJ2-3; D could derive from TRBD1 or TRBD2 (6 bases each). The CDR3 extends over 15 amino acids. CDR1 and CDR2 (germline): MNHNS, SASEGT. The DNA of the CDR3 is TGTGCCAGGAAACGTGGGGGGCGTGACACAGATACGCAGTATTTC. Encoded protein: CARKRGGRDTDTQYF.

There are a few counts of this clonotype. The chain joins TRBV19 to TRBJ2-1; 10 positions agree with TRBD1. The germline gives CDR1 LNHDA, CDR2 SQIVND (reference sequence). Germline trimming cut 3 bases from V and 10 bases from J; bases unmatched to any gene: 9. This CDR3 has 15 amino acids. CDR3 bases: TGTGCCAGTAGTATTCTGGGACAGGGGTTGTACGAGCAGTTCTTC. It yields the protein CASSILGQGLYEQFF.

CDR3: CASSQVYSGLYGEQFF. CDR3 nucleotide sequence: TGTGCCAGCAGCCAAGTTTATAGCGGATTATATGGTGAGCAGTTCTTC. V and J are TRBV3-1 and TRBJ2-1, with a tentative D call TRBD2 (6 bases). The CDR3 spans 16 residues. Germline CDR1 is LGHDT and CDR2 is YNNKEL (reference sequence). V was pared by 1 base and J by 9 bases, with 19 bases between.

This clonotype was seen ten or more times. This sequence joins TRBV6-1 and TRBJ1-1, with 9 bases lining up with TRBD1. V shed 1 base and J 5 bases; nucleotides not matched to a gene: 2. CDR1 MNHNS and CDR2 SASEGT come from the germline V gene. The CDR3 has 14 residues. The CDR3 spells CASSEGTGETEAFF. The DNA for the CDR3 is TGTGCCAGCAGTGAAGGGACAGGGGAAACTGAAGCTTTCTTT.

Only a few counts were recorded for this clonotype. The genes are TRBV19 and TRBJ1-2; 8 bases line up with TRBD1. V shed 5 bases and J 6 bases; nucleotides not matched to a gene: 5. The CDR3 runs to 13 residues. Germline CDR1 LNHDA, CDR2 SQIVND (reference sequence). CDR3 sequence reads: CASSRQGFNGYTF. CDR3 bases: TGTGCCAGTAGTCGACAGGGGTTCAATGGCTACACCTTC.

In regard to this clonotype: The junction departs from the called germline gene at one end, perhaps through a read error. The V call is TRBV6-1, the J call TRBJ2-3; D might be TRBD2 (6 bases). Germline CDR1 is MNHNS and CDR2 is SASEGT. CDR3 length: 15 amino acids. This CDR3 is CASSEGTGAKNTQYF. CDR3 DNA: TGTGCCAGCAGTGAGGGGACGGGAGCCAAAAATACTCAGTATTTT.

This clonotype came up once. One junction end disagrees with the germline gene, perhaps due to a read error. The chain recombines TRBV6-1 with TRBJ2-3; D remains ambiguous. There are 15 residues in the CDR3. Germline V CDR1 and CDR2: MNHNS, SASEGT. The CDR3 DNA sequence: TGTGCCAGCAGTGCATGGAGTTCTGACAAAGATACCCAGTATTTT. It is translated as CASSAWSSDKDTQYF.

A remark on this clonotype: Given the absence of the conserved phenylalanine or tryptophan at the CDR3 end, a read error is likely. The DNA is omitted, as the CDR3 cannot be located on it reliably, and the CDR3 follows TCRdb's listing. The V and J genes are TRBV10-1 and TRBJ2-3; TRBD2 reflects the table's D call only, with no check against the DNA. The CDR3 contains 16 residues when both ends are counted. Germline V lookup: CDR1 WNHNN, CDR2 SYGVQD (reference sequence). This CDR3 is CASRRWAGALGMSSSS.